This T cell receptor beta chain was sequenced in a study of blood T cell repertoires in COVID-19. This CDR3 spans 13 amino acids. The V gene's germline CDR1 is SNHLY and CDR2 FYNNEI. V was clipped by 6 bases and J by 2 bases, with 10 bases between them. Clones were sequenced by immunoSEQ multiplex PCR, and TCRdb holds only the in-frame ones, with some missing. The data contain 55,000 to 75,000 clones, more than 60% of them singletons. The source of this sequence is a human donor in a cohort sampled during active COVID-19. V and J are TRBV2 and TRBJ1-2, with D perhaps TRBD1 (6 bases). Sequenced: peripheral blood. This CDR3 reads CASRRGMNYGYTF. The CDR3 nucleotides are TGTGCCAGCAGGAGGGGGATGAACTATGGCTACACCTTC.